This passage covers 6 T cell receptor beta chains from one sample sequenced in a study of T-cell reconstitution after alpha-beta-depleted transplantation in children. Unique molecular identifiers were incorporated into the prepared TCRbeta library. A single record per CDR3 protein comes from TCRdb applying MiXCR to the PCR reads. This sample carries approximately 980,000 distinct CDR3 sequences, about 29% of them seen once, and the ten largest clones take 28%. Sequenced here: PBMCs, mostly from graft donor cells, sampled 360 days after TCRalphabeta/CD19-depleted stem cell transplant. These receptors all stem from a boy less than two years old who had a stem cell transplant for SCID, so the T cells may come from the graft donor.

The chain couples TRBV3-1 to TRBJ2-3; unclear D gene. The CDR3 has 12 residues. Trimming stripped 3 bases from V and 5 bases from J, with 6 bases between. Germline values: CDR1 LGHDT, CDR2 YNNKEL (reference sequence). The CDR3 sequence is CASSHALDTQYF. Written as DNA, the CDR3 is TGTGCCAGCAGCCACGCTTTAGATACGCAGTATTTT.

The chain has TRBV7-9 and TRBJ2-5; possibly TRBD1 for D (6 bases). With 5 bases removed from V and 4 bases from J, the gap between germline ends came to 11 bases. Germline CDR1 reads SEHNR; CDR2 reads FQNEAQ (reference sequence). The CDR3 sequence is 13 residues long. The CDR3 region has the DNA TGTGCCAGCAGCGGACAGAGAGCAGAGACCCAGTACTTC. This sequence encodes CASSGQRAETQYF.

The chain links TRBV11-2 to TRBJ2-6; D is unclear. The CDR3 is 19 amino acids. The germline V gene encodes CDR1 SGHAT and CDR2 FQNNGV. Trimming shortened V by 5 bases and J by 0 bases, and 20 bases separated the two germline ends. The CDR3 spells CASSRPLTQVLSGANVLTF. The CDR3 DNA is TGTGCCAGCAGCCGTCCTCTAACCCAGGTCCTCTCTGGGGCCAACGTCCTGACTTTC.

The chain recombines TRBV12-3 or TRBV12-4 with TRBJ1-4, with TRBD1 identical over 10 bases. The V and J ends lost 3 bases and 7 bases, in that order; junction bases with no gene match: 5. The CDR3 loop spans 15 amino acids. The CDR3 here is CASSLTGQGPEKLFF. CDR3 sequence (DNA): TGTGCCAGCAGTTTGACGGGACAGGGGCCTGAAAAACTGTTTTTT.

This chain connects TRBV11-2 to TRBJ1-3; 7 positions agree with TRBD1. V lost 1 base to trimming and J lost 4 bases; unmatched junction nucleotides: 4. CDR1 and CDR2 (germline): SGHAT, FQNNGV. This CDR3 has 15 residues. The CDR3 DNA reads TGTGCCAGCAGCTTAGGCGGGACAGCGGGAAACACCATATATTTT. It encodes CASSLGGTAGNTIYF.

This clonotype was observed a handful of times. The J gene is TRBJ1-2, the V gene TRBV10-3; no definite D call. V dropped 2 bases and J dropped 0 bases, with 10 bases sitting between them. This CDR3 region has 15 residues. Germline CDR1 and CDR2: ENHRY and SYGVKD. CDR3: CAISEGVSANYGYTF. CDR3 sequence (DNA): TGTGCCATCAGTGAGGGAGTCTCAGCTAACTATGGCTACACCTTC.